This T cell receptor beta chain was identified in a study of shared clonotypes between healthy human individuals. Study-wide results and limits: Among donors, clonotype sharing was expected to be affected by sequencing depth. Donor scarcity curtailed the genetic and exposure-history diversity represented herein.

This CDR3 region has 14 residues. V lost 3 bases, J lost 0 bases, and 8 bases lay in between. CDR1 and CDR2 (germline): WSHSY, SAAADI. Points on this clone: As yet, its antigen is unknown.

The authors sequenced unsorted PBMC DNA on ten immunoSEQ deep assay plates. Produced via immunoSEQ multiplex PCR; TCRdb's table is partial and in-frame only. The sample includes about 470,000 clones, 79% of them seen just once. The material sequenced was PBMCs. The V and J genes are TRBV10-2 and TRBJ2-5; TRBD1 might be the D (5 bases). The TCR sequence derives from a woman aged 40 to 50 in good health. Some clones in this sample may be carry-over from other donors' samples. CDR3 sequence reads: CASSDSGYQETQYF. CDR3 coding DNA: TGCGCCAGCAGTGACTCAGGGTACCAAGAGACCCAGTACTTC.